The 28 T cell receptor beta chains below were found in one sample sequenced in a study of Graves' ophthalmopathy and Graves' hyperthyroidism. Using RNA transcripts, the TCR beta CDR3 regions were amplified. RT-PCR was first run with HTBI primers, then multiplex PCR in a second round. TCRdb reprocessed the multiplex PCR reads via MiXCR and lists one record per CDR3 protein. The sample lists roughly 480,000 distinct CDR3 sequences; approximately 15% were seen once. Sequencing used blood. These TCRs come from a woman aged 25 to 45 with Graves' ophthalmopathy.

This clonotype was observed at least ten times. This chain links TRBV28 with TRBJ1-2, with 9 bases lining up with TRBD1. V trimming: 5 bases; J trimming: 4 bases; junction bases outside the gene matches: 5. CDR3 size: 14 residues. In germline, CDR1 is MDHEN, CDR2 SYDVKM. The CDR3 protein is CASSEQGALYGYTF. CDR3 bases: TGTGCCAGCAGTGAACAGGGGGCACTCTATGGCTACACCTTC.

This clonotype was seen ten or more times. The genes are TRBV12-3 or TRBV12-4 and TRBJ1-5; D uncertain. V shed 1 base and J shed 0 bases, with 10 bases lying between them. There are 16 residues in the CDR3. DNA for the CDR3: TGTGCCAGCAGTTTAGAGTGGGAGAATAGCAATCAGCCCCAGCATTTT. It encodes CASSLEWENSNQPQHF.

This clonotype was counted a few times. V is TRBV5-1 and J is TRBJ2-2, with D tentatively TRBD2 (5 bases). The germline gives CDR1 SGHRS, CDR2 YFSETQ. V shed 6 bases and J shed 3 bases, with 15 bases lying between them. This CDR3 has 15 residues. Written as DNA, the CDR3 is TGCGCCAGCACCGAACTAGGGTCCTACACCGGGGAGCTGTTTTTT. Its translation: CASTELGSYTGELFF.

This chain joins TRBV27 and TRBJ1-1; D remains ambiguous. The CDR3 sequence is 14 residues long. Germline V gene sequence: CDR1 MNHEY, CDR2 SMNVEV (reference sequence). The V end was cut by 5 bases, the J end by 0 bases, with 10 bases between. The CDR3 DNA reads TGTGCCAGCAGTCCCCAAACCATGAACACTGAAGCTTTCTTT. Amino acids: CASSPQTMNTEAFF.

For this clonotype: One base away lies a much larger clone, so this may be a sequencing read error. This chain links TRBV27 with TRBJ1-5; D perhaps matches TRBD1 (6 bases). The CDR3 spans 14 residues. The germline V gene encodes CDR1 MNHEY and CDR2 SMNVEV (reference sequence). CDR3 DNA sequence: TGTGCCAGCAGTCGACAGGAGGGGAGTCAGCCCCAGCAATTT. The encoded protein is CASSRQEGSQPQQF.

At least ten counts were recorded for this clonotype. The chain employs TRBV7-2 and TRBJ1-5; D is possibly TRBD1 (5 bases). Trimming took off 2 bases at V and 0 bases at J, with 11 bases between the two ends. This CDR3 region has 16 residues. Germline V gives CDR1 SGHTA, CDR2 FQGNSA. CDR3 DNA: TGTGCCAGCAGCTTATTCGGACAAAATAGCAATCAGCCCCAGCATTTT. Its protein is CASSLFGQNSNQPQHF.

This chain joins TRBV7-9 and TRBJ2-2, with a weak D call TRBD1 (5 bases). Looked up from germline, CDR1 is SEHNR and CDR2 is FQNEAQ (reference sequence). CDR3 size: 15 residues. V dropped 2 bases and J dropped 6 bases, with 13 bases sitting between them. The CDR3 bases are TGTGCCAGCAGCTTACCGAGTCAGGGTCCCGGGGAGCTGTTTTTT. Protein product: CASSLPSQGPGELFF.

This clonotype occurred many times. This sequence joins TRBV20-1 and TRBJ1-2; possibly TRBD1 for D (5 bases). CDR3 length: 14 amino acids. V lost 1 base and J lost 3, with 12 bases in between. Germline CDR1 is DFQATT and CDR2 is SNEGSKA (reference sequence). The CDR3 DNA is TGCAGTGCTAGAGCCTCGGGGGGTGACTATGGCTACACCTTC. It yields the protein CSARASGGDYGYTF.

This clonotype was observed at least ten times. The rearrangement uses TRBV29-1 and TRBJ2-6, with 7 positions matching TRBD1. V gave up 1 base and J gave up 3 bases; unmatched junction bases: 9. CDR1 and CDR2 from the germline V gene are SQVTM and ANQGSEA. CDR3 length: 17 amino acids. The DNA for the CDR3 is TGCAGCGTTGAAGGCCAGGGGGTGGAGGATGGGGCCAACGTCCTGACTTTC. Translating it yields CSVEGQGVEDGANVLTF.

This clonotype was counted many times. This chain connects TRBV28 to TRBJ1-6, with D perhaps matching TRBD1 (6 bases). Germline V gives CDR1 MDHEN, CDR2 SYDVKM. V lost 7 bases, J lost 14 bases, and 15 bases lay in between. This CDR3 is built from 12 residues. The CDR3 loop is CASTPVRGALHF. CDR3 sequence (DNA): TGTGCCAGCACCCCGGTAAGGGGGGCCCTCCACTTT.

Of note for this clonotype: A much larger clone is a single base away; this may be a read error. The V and J genes are TRBV19 and TRBJ1-2, with D hard to call. Germline CDR1 reads LNHDA; CDR2 reads SQIVND (reference sequence). Trimming took off 5 bases at V and 4 bases at J, with 14 bases between the two ends. CDR3 length: 14 residues. This CDR3 reads CASSGSSWVYGYTF. In DNA form, the CDR3 reads TGTGCCAGTAGTGGGTCCTCCTGGGTCTATGGCTACACCTTC.

V usage is TRBV5-1 and J usage is TRBJ1-1, with D hard to call. This CDR3 has 14 amino acids. CDR1 is SGHRS, CDR2 YFSETQ, per germline. The V end was cut by 4 bases, the J end by 7 bases, with 17 bases between. CDR3 DNA sequence: TGCGCCAGCAGCGGAGGGCGCCTGGGGAGTGAAGCTTTCTTT. This codes for CASSGGRLGSEAFF.

This clonotype has ten or more counts. The V call is TRBV2, the J call TRBJ2-5; D remains ambiguous. The V and J ends lost 7 bases and 4 bases respectively, with 4 bases between them. The CDR3 loop spans 10 amino acids. Germline V CDR1 and CDR2: SNHLY, FYNNEI. The CDR3 loop reads CASNPETQYF. As DNA, the CDR3 is TGTGCCAGCAACCCAGAGACCCAGTACTTC.

This clonotype has ten or more counts. This chain joins TRBV12-3 or TRBV12-4 and TRBJ2-6; D not resolved. The CDR3 covers 15 residues. V was pared by 5 bases and J by 0 bases, with 8 bases between. CDR3 region: CASSNNTSGANVLTF. For the CDR3, the DNA is TGTGCCAGCAGTAACAATACCTCTGGGGCCAACGTCCTGACTTTC.

This clonotype has a count of ten or more. This rearrangement joins TRBV28 to TRBJ1-1; no reliable D call. The CDR3 covers 12 residues. Trimming removed 3 bases at V and 8 bases at J, with 10 bases between. Germline V gives CDR1 MDHEN, CDR2 SYDVKM. The CDR3 sequence: CASSLRQAEAFF. The CDR3 nucleotides read TGTGCCAGCAGTTTGAGGCAGGCCGAAGCTTTCTTT.

This clonotype was observed many times. The V and J genes are TRBV7-9 and TRBJ2-5; D may be TRBD1 (6 bases). The V gene's germline CDR1 is SEHNR and CDR2 FQNEAQ (reference sequence). Trimming pared 5 bases from V and 7 bases from J, leaving 17 bases between. This CDR3 is 14 amino acids long. The CDR3 DNA follows: TGTGCCAGCAGCGCATTACAGGGTGGAGCGACCCAGTACTTC. Translation: CASSALQGGATQYF.

V and J are TRBV4-1 and TRBJ2-7, with D unresolved. Germline CDR1 is MGHRA and CDR2 is YSYEKL. CDR3 length: 14 amino acids. V gave up 3 bases and J gave up 2 bases, with 11 bases separating them. The CDR3 DNA reads as TGCGCCAGCAGCCAGGTCTTAGTAACCTACGAGCAGTACTTC. This encodes CASSQVLVTYEQYF.

This clonotype has ten or more counts. This chain connects TRBV10-3 to TRBJ2-7; possibly TRBD2 for D (6 bases). V lost 11 bases and J 4 bases, leaving 15 bases between the germline ends. Germline V gene data show CDR1 as ENHRY and CDR2 as SYGVKD. The CDR3 runs to 12 residues. The CDR3 here is CASREEGYEQYF. The CDR3, as DNA: TGTGCCTCTAGGGAGGAGGGATACGAGCAGTACTTC.

This clonotype was recorded a few times. Lacking the conserved final phenylalanine or tryptophan, this CDR3 likely reflects a read error. The DNA of the CDR3 is TGTGCCAGCAGTTTAGCGAGGCCGAGGAGCAATCAGCCCCAGCATTTG. It is translated as CASSLARPRSNQPQHL. This chain uses TRBV12-3 or TRBV12-4 with TRBJ1-5; the D is unclear. The CDR3 has 16 amino acids. The ends were cut back, 0 bases at V and 1 base at J, with 10 bases in the middle.

This clonotype occurred a few times. A single base separates this from a much larger clone, so it may be a read error. This chain joins TRBV28 and TRBJ1-5; 7 bases fit TRBD1. The CDR3 extends over 17 amino acids. The J segment lost 1 base and the V segment lost 6 bases, leaving 12 bases of the junction unmatched. Germline lookup yields CDR1 MDHEN and CDR2 SYDVKM. CDR3 coding DNA: TGTGCCAGCAGCCCGTCAGGGGGGTTGCAAAGCAATCAGCCCCAGCATTTT. Translated, it gives CASSPSGGLQSNQPQHF.

The table lists this clonotype with many counts. The chain is built from TRBV6-5 and TRBJ2-5, with D possibly being TRBD1 (7 bases). The CDR3 is made up of 13 amino acids. Trimming stripped 7 bases from V and 9 bases from J, with 18 bases between. CDR1 is MNHEY, CDR2 SVGAGI, per germline. DNA for the CDR3: TGTGCCAGCATCACGGACAGGTGGAGGGCCCAGTACTTC. The encoded protein is CASITDRWRAQYF.

This clonotype was picked up many times. This chain links TRBV6-1 with TRBJ1-6; 10 nucleotides match TRBD1. Unmatched junction bases numbered 9, after V lost 7 bases and J lost 9 bases. The V gene's germline CDR1 is MNHNS and CDR2 SASEGT. The CDR3 extends over 15 amino acids. The CDR3 nucleotides are TGTGCCAGCACAAGGTGGACAGGGGGAAGTTCACCCCTCCACTTT. Protein: CASTRWTGGSSPLHF.

This clonotype was seen repeatedly, ten times or more. The V gene is TRBV7-9, the J gene TRBJ2-7; 10 positions match TRBD1. Germline values: CDR1 SEHNR, CDR2 FQNEAQ (reference sequence). Trimming took 0 bases from V and 5 from J; bases not matched to a gene: 7. This CDR3 region has 16 residues. CDR3 sequence: CASSLAAGQGYNEQYF. For the CDR3, the DNA is TGTGCCAGCAGCTTAGCGGCGGGACAGGGGTACAACGAGCAGTACTTC.

The chain employs TRBV3-1 and TRBJ1-5, with no clear D. Trimming removed 5 bases at V and 3 bases at J, with 11 bases between. The CDR3 sequence is 14 residues long. The germline CDR1 and CDR2 sequences are LGHDT and YNNKEL (reference sequence). The CDR3 spells CASSSGPINQPQHF. CDR3 in DNA: TGTGCCAGCAGCTCCGGGCCCATCAATCAGCCCCAGCATTTT.

This clonotype has ten or more counts. The CDR3 protein is CASSHRDRASGELFF. The CDR3 nucleotides are TGTGCCAGCAGCCACCGGGACAGGGCTAGCGGGGAGCTGTTTTTT. The chain is built from TRBV7-8 and TRBJ2-2, with 9 bases lining up with TRBD1. Germline loops: CDR1 SGHVS, CDR2 FQNEAQ. The CDR3 sequence is 15 residues long. Trimming took 5 bases from V and 7 from J; bases not matched to a gene: 8.

The CDR3 region has the DNA TGTGCCAGCTCACCACCGGGCGGGCTGGCGAGCCGTGATACGCAGTATTTT. Translation gives CASSPPGGLASRDTQYF. The V call is TRBV18, the J call TRBJ2-3; D is perhaps TRBD2 (5 bases). V was shortened by 0 bases and J by 6 bases, with 19 bases between the two germline ends. CDR1 KGHSH and CDR2 LQKENI come from the germline V gene. The CDR3 runs 17 residues.

This clonotype was counted ten times or more. The V gene is TRBV6-5, the J gene TRBJ2-2, with D unclear. The germline CDR1 and CDR2 sequences are MNHEY and SVGAGI. The CDR3 runs to 15 residues. V lost 2 bases and J 6 bases, leaving 13 bases between the germline ends. CDR3 sequence: CASSYVGGASGELFF. DNA for the CDR3: TGTGCCAGCAGTTACGTCGGCGGAGCTTCCGGGGAGCTGTTTTTT.

This clonotype was detected many times. The chain carries TRBV5-1 and TRBJ2-2; perhaps TRBD2 as D (5 bases). There are 15 residues in the CDR3. V dropped 1 base and J dropped 0 bases, with 7 bases sitting between them. Germline CDR1 reads SGHRS; CDR2 reads YFSETQ. Here the CDR3 DNA reads TGCGCCAGCAGCTTGCGGGGATCGAACACCGGGGAGCTGTTTTTT. It is translated as CASSLRGSNTGELFF.